The clone carrying this T cell receptor beta chain was counted only a few times. The data are from a study of blood T cell repertoires in COVID-19. Study context: Samples of COVID-19 (acute and convalescent) were obtained from the United States, Italy and Spain. From T cells, B-cell-depleted T cells, or PBMCs came the material, which was cDNA or gDNA.

Original handling: Amplification with reference gene primers provided the estimates of nucleated cell counts. Only in-frame clones appear in the TCRdb table, and some are missing; sequencing was by immunoSEQ multiplex PCR. From that table come the V and J calls and clone size; the DNA was used to work out D and trimming. The data contain some 290,000 clones, around 90% of them singletons. This clonotype was obtained from a woman aged 50 to 65 who had recovered from COVID-19. The sequenced material came from peripheral blood.

The CDR3 is CASSIRGREAFF. The CDR3 bases are TGTGCCAGTAGTATCAGGGGTCGCGAAGCTTTCTTT. The chain recombines TRBV19 with TRBJ1-1; perhaps TRBD1 as D (6 bases). The ends were cut back, 3 bases at V and 8 bases at J, with 10 bases in the middle. Germline assignment: CDR1 LNHDA and CDR2 SQIVND (reference sequence). There are 12 residues in the CDR3.